The subject of this entry is one T cell receptor beta chain. Its matching antigen is unknown. The sample is drawn from a study of vaccination effects on CD4 cells after COVID-19. About the study: After the second dose, samples were taken at median day 72.

Culturing for more than eight days preceded CD4+ T cell isolation. Every participant took two doses of the BNT162b2 or mRNA-1273 vaccine. Generated by immunoSEQ multiplex PCR, the TCRdb table keeps only in-frame clones and is missing some. The sample consists of 47,000 or so clones, 70% of them appearing once. The CDR3 consists of 13 residues. The V segment lost 7 bases and the J segment 8 bases; nucleotides outside the gene matches: 8. Germline V gene sequence: CDR1 LNHDA, CDR2 SQIVND (reference sequence). J is TRBJ2-1 and V is TRBV19; 7 bases align to TRBD2. This receptor was identified in a human donor who received a COVID-19 vaccine. This sample comprised CD4+ T cells from PBMCs cultured without peptide, obtained after COVID-19 vaccination. This CDR3 is CASKRDPLDEQFF. Here the CDR3 DNA reads TGTGCCAGTAAGCGGGACCCTTTGGATGAGCAGTTCTTC.